The 2 T cell receptor beta chains given below trace back to one sample, sequenced in a study of CD8 T cells in ankylosing spondylitis. TCRdb reprocessed the 5' RACE reads with MiXCR, giving one entry per CDR3 protein. The sample comprises fewer than 250,000 distinct CDR3 sequences, 10% to 13% of which are singletons, and 2.6% rests with the top ten. The sequenced sample consisted of blood, either unsorted or a sorted T cell fraction (not recorded which). These receptors all stem from a male donor with ankylosing spondylitis or in good health (not recorded which).

There are many counts of this clonotype. The chain couples TRBV6-4 to TRBJ2-3; D gene unclear. CDR1 MRHNA and CDR2 SNTAGT come from the germline V gene. Trimming left V 6 bases short and J 4 bases short, with 29 bases between. This CDR3 is 19 amino acids long. The CDR3 bases are TGTGCCAGCAGGACCCGCACTTTGGAACAGCTATCGGCCGCAGATACGCAGTATTTT. Translation: CASRTRTLEQLSAADTQYF.

Comments on this clonotype: A much larger clone sits a single nucleotide away, making a read error possible. The chain recombines TRBV5-1 with TRBJ2-5; D tentatively fits TRBD1 or TRBD2 (7 bases each). CDR1 and CDR2 from the germline V gene are SGHRS and YFSETQ. The CDR3 sequence is 16 residues long. V was clipped by 2 bases and J by 3 bases, with 17 bases between them. The CDR3 sequence is CASSFKRQGGKETQYF. Written as DNA, the CDR3 is TGCGCCAGCAGCTTCAAGAGACAGGGAGGGAAAGAGACCCAGTACTTC.